Listed below are T cell receptor beta chains from one sample, sequenced in a study of blood T cell repertoires in COVID-19. Data came from immunoSEQ multiplex PCR; TCRdb stores just in-frame clones and leaves some out. The table records 100,000 to 150,000 clones, about 90% of them present only once. Specimen: peripheral blood. These receptors were taken from a man aged 45-65 years with COVID-19, enrolled during active disease. CDR3s include the opening cysteine and the closing phenylalanine or tryptophan. A D gene is named only where the DNA matches it firmly. Clone size is not always given. Where it is, it says once, few, many or a class for expanded clones.

d_gene: NA
j_gene: TRBJ1-1
abundance: NA
v_gene: TRBV12-5
CDR3aa: CASGLGSTEAFF
CDR3nt: TGTGCTAGTGGTTTGGGTTCTACTGAAGCTTTCTTT

d_gene: NA
j_gene: TRBJ2-5
abundance: NA
v_gene: TRBV6-1
CDR3aa: CASSEWRPQETQYF
CDR3nt: TGTGCCAGCAGTGAATGGCGGCCCCAAGAGACCCAGTACTTC

d_gene: NA
j_gene: TRBJ2-3
abundance: once
v_gene: TRBV6-4
CDR3aa: CASSVIEGDTQYF
CDR3nt: TGTGCCAGCAGTGTTATTGAGGGAGATACGCAGTATTTT

d_gene: NA
j_gene: TRBJ2-7
abundance: NA
v_gene: TRBV4-3
CDR3aa: CASSHSGGYEQYF
CDR3nt: TGCGCCAGCAGCCATTCGGGTGGCTACGAGCAGTACTTC

d_gene: TRBD1
j_gene: TRBJ2-2
abundance: NA
v_gene: TRBV5-1
CDR3aa: CASSLAGGDTGELFF
CDR3nt: TGCGCCAGCAGCTTGGCAGGGGGCGACACCGGGGAGCTGTTTTTT

d_gene: NA
j_gene: TRBJ1-2
abundance: NA
v_gene: TRBV5-1
CDR3aa: CASSVGGPGVYGYTF
CDR3nt: TGCGCCAGCAGCGTTGGAGGGCCGGGCGTCTATGGCTACACCTTC

d_gene: TRBD1
j_gene: TRBJ2-7
abundance: NA
v_gene: TRBV10-3
CDR3aa: CAIRQGVAYEQYF
CDR3nt: TGTGCCATCAGACAGGGGGTGGCCTACGAGCAGTACTTC

d_gene: TRBD2
j_gene: TRBJ2-7
abundance: NA
v_gene: TRBV7-9
CDR3aa: CASSTSGRLMGEQYF
CDR3nt: TGTGCCAGCAGCACTAGCGGGAGGCTGATGGGCGAGCAGTACTTC

d_gene: NA
j_gene: TRBJ1-1
abundance: NA
v_gene: TRBV12-3/TRBV12-4
CDR3aa: CASSFGMNTEAFF
CDR3nt: TGTGCCAGCAGTTTCGGTATGAACACTGAAGCTTTCTTT

d_gene: TRBD2
j_gene: TRBJ2-1
abundance: NA
v_gene: TRBV5-4
CDR3aa: CASSFGGRVYNEQFF
CDR3nt: TGTGCCAGCAGCTTCGGCGGGAGGGTCTACAATGAGCAGTTCTTC

d_gene: TRBD2
j_gene: TRBJ2-7
abundance: NA
v_gene: TRBV4-2
CDR3aa: CASSHGSGTYEQYF
CDR3nt: TGTGCCAGCAGCCACGGTAGCGGGACCTACGAGCAGTACTTC